This T cell receptor (beta chain) was identified during a study of T-cell memory formation after mild COVID-19. Study context: TCR clustering was largely donor specific.

A 5'RACE reaction primed in the constant segment made cDNA libraries of TCR alpha and TCR beta, and these carried sample barcodes and UMIs. TCRdb used MiXCR to reprocess the 5' RACE reads, holding one entry per CDR3 protein. The sample shows 100,000 to 150,000 distinct CDR3 sequences, approximately 15% of them seen only once. To note about this clonotype: What it recognizes is unknown.

Study-level findings and limits: Among CD4+ contracting clones, most were CM and EM, and CD8+ ones EMRA. Pre-infection memory contained some responding clones, which suggested that cross-reactive memory had joined.

This CDR3 region has 15 residues. With 1 base removed from V and 6 bases from J, the gap between germline ends came to 15 bases. In germline, CDR1 is SGHVS, CDR2 FNYEAQ. Material for sequencing was PBMCs or a T cell subset sorted from them (not recorded which). The clonotype originates from an adult woman who had mild COVID-19 (a few samples of this study predate the infection). Cell type and time point are not known. The chain combines TRBV7-6 with TRBJ2-5; tentatively, D is TRBD1 or TRBD2 (7 bases each). In nucleotides, the CDR3 is TGTGCCAGCAGCTTAGAGGCGGGGGACAGACAGACCCAGTACTTC. Protein product: CASSLEAGDRQTQYF.